Sequencing of this TCR beta chain was carried out in a study of beta chain features in type 1 diabetes. Study overall: All samples combined gave roughly 100 million sorted cells for examination.

Study-wide results and caveats: Cells carrying high TCR expression could end up over-represented when cDNA is sequenced.

In regard to this clone: Its antigen remains unknown.

In all sorted populations, purity surpassed 98%. What was sequenced were expressed TCRB transcripts, since all of the isolated RNA had been reverse transcribed. The repertoire was sequenced with immunoSEQ multiplex PCR; TCRdb's copy has only in-frame clones and lacks some. The sample holds 310,000 or so clones, under 8.5% seen once. The length of the CDR3 is 18 residues. V lost 1 base, J lost 4 bases, and 12 bases stayed unmatched. Germline V gene lookup returns CDR1 SGHTA and CDR2 FQGNSA. The sequenced material came from central memory CD4+ T cells from blood. The V call is TRBV7-2, the J call TRBJ2-3, with 9 positions matching TRBD2. The clonotype was recovered from a woman between 18 and 29 years old in good health. The chain's CDR3 is CASSLVATSGGGPDTQYF. The CDR3 coding sequence is TGTGCCAGCAGCTTAGTAGCGACTAGCGGAGGTGGGCCAGATACGCAGTATTTT.